This TCR beta chain is from a study of response to subunit inactivated influenza vaccine. One entry per CDR3 protein results from TCRdb running MiXCR on the RT-PCR reads. The sample holds hundreds of thousands of distinct CDR3 sequences; 15% to 19% are singletons and the top ten take about 9.9%. Only a few counts were recorded for this clonotype. What it recognizes is unknown. This CDR3 has 14 amino acids. Germline V gene lookup returns CDR1 MNHEY and CDR2 SMNVEV (reference sequence). V lost 4 bases, J lost 6 bases, and 7 bases stayed unmatched. Study-level findings and limits: It was the authors' suggestion that each seasonal influenza vaccination recruits few new T cells.

The V gene is TRBV27, the J gene TRBJ2-7; 9 bases align to TRBD1. The sequence was obtained from a middle-aged man who received an inactivated influenza vaccine. The source material was PBMCs from blood, sampled 11 to 12 days after vaccination. The CDR3: CASSSGTGMFEQYF. The CDR3 DNA reads as TGTGCCAGCAGTTCCGGGACAGGGATGTTCGAGCAGTACTTC.